A single sample gave rise to the 2 T cell receptor beta chains below, sequenced in a study of T cells in Graves' hyperthyroidism and ophthalmopathy. The source material, RNA transcripts, was used to amplify TCR beta CDR3 regions. The HTBI primer set was used in a first-round RT-PCR of the TCR CDR3. Each CDR3 protein is one row after TCRdb ran MiXCR on the multiplex PCR reads. The table lists more than 300,000 distinct CDR3 sequences, 15% to 20% of them singletons. Sequencing was performed on blood. The source of these receptors is a young woman with Graves' hyperthyroidism that later progressed to Graves' ophthalmopathy.

The chain is built from TRBV5-1 and TRBJ2-5, with a possible D match to TRBD2 (6 bases). Germline V gene lookup returns CDR1 SGHRS and CDR2 YFSETQ. The CDR3 consists of 14 residues. V was clipped by 1 base and J by 5 bases, with 12 bases between them. DNA for the CDR3: TGCGCCAGCAGCTTGCTTTGGAGCGGGGAGACCCAGTACTTC. Translation: CASSLLWSGETQYF.

The chain has TRBV15 and TRBJ1-5; 8 bases match TRBD1. The J segment lost 2 bases and the V segment lost 5 bases, leaving 2 bases of the junction unmatched. Germline V gene lookup returns CDR1 LNHNV and CDR2 YYDKDF (reference sequence). The CDR3 contains 14 residues. The CDR3 region has the DNA TGTGCCACCAGCCTGGACAGGGGCAATCAGCCCCAGCATTTT. Its translation: CATSLDRGNQPQHF.